The rows below give T cell receptor beta chains drawn from one sample of a study of T cell changes during pregnancy in multiple sclerosis. Assay: immunoSEQ multiplex PCR; the TCRdb copy retains only in-frame clones and omits some. The sample has roughly 100,000 clones; less than 95% are singletons. The material was peripheral blood, obtained after pregnancy. The receptors come from a female donor with multiple sclerosis, enrolled in a pregnancy study. The CDR3 runs from the conserved cysteine through the conserved F or W. D genes are given only for firm matches. A clone size is listed for some rows: how often the clone was seen (once, few, many), or a class if it is expanded.

cdr3_length	d_call	v_call	j_call	clone_size	cdr3_nt	cdr3_aa
14	TRBD1	TRBV19	TRBJ2-7	NA	TGTGCCAGTGCTTCCGGGACAGGGGGTGACGAGCAGTACTTC	CASASGTGGDEQYF
11	NA	TRBV30	TRBJ2-5	NA	TGTGCCTGGACCATCGGAGAGACCCAGTACTTC	CAWTIGETQYF
15	TRBD2	TRBV30	TRBJ2-3	NA	TGTGCCTGGAGTGTACCAGCGGGAGTTGTAGATACGCAGTATTTT	CAWSVPAGVVDTQYF
18	TRBD1	TRBV19	TRBJ1-2	NA	TGTGCCAGTAGTAGATCTTCCGGGACAGGGGGCAAGAGCTATGGCTACACCTTC	CASSRSSGTGGKSYGYTF
18	NA	TRBV19	TRBJ1-3	NA	TGTGCCAGTAGTATAGATCTTACAGGGACACGGAGTGGAAACACCATATATTTT	CASSIDLTGTRSGNTIYF
14	NA	TRBV19	TRBJ2-1	NA	TGTGCCAGCCCCCACAGGGTAGGGAACAATGAGCAGTTCTTC	CASPHRVGNNEQFF
18	TRBD2	TRBV4-1	TRBJ2-7	NA	TGCGCCAGCAGCCCCGCCATGGTAGGTAGCGGGAGGAAGTACGAGCAGTACTTC	CASSPAMVGSGRKYEQYF
15	TRBD2	TRBV4-1	TRBJ2-5	NA	TGCGCCAGCAGCCAGGCCCAAGCGGGACAAGAGACCCAGTACTTC	CASSQAQAGQETQYF
15	NA	TRBV5-1	TRBJ1-5	NA	TGCGCCAGCAGCTTATCAGGGTCGTCAGGTCAGCCCCAGCATTTT	CASSLSGSSGQPQHF
16	TRBD1	TRBV10-2	TRBJ1-4	NA	TGCGCCAGCAGTGAGTCAGGAGGGGGCACTAATGAAAAACTGTTTTTT	CASSESGGGTNEKLFF
15	NA	TRBV5-4	TRBJ2-3	once	TGTGCCAGCAGCTCACGCCGGGGCGGGGCAGATACGCAGTATTTT	CASSSRRGGADTQYF
15	NA	TRBV7-2	TRBJ2-1	NA	TGTGCCAGCAGCCTCGCAGCGGGCAGGAACAATGAGCAGTTCTTC	CASSLAAGRNNEQFF
16	TRBD2	TRBV5-1	TRBJ2-1	NA	TGCGCCAGCAGCCCTGCTCTAGCGGTCGCCTACAATGAGCAGTTCTTC	CASSPALAVAYNEQFF
15	TRBD1	TRBV19	TRBJ1-1	NA	TGTGCCAGTAGTATAGGCCGGACAGGGAGGACTGAAGCTTTCTTT	CASSIGRTGRTEAFF
10	NA	TRBV7-2	TRBJ2-7	once	TGTGCCAGCGGCCTCTACGAGCAGTACTTC	CASGLYEQYF
14	TRBD1	TRBV4-1	TRBJ1-2	NA	TGCGCCAGCAGCCACGGGGACAGGGAGAGGGGCTACACCTTC	CASSHGDRERGYTF
14	TRBD1	TRBV19	TRBJ2-7	NA	TGTGCCAGTAGCCCGGGACAGGGTATCCACGAGCAGTACTTC	CASSPGQGIHEQYF
15	NA	TRBV7-9	TRBJ2-1	once	TGTGCCAGCAGCTCCGACAGGCAAGCCTACAATGAGCAGTTCTTC	CASSSDRQAYNEQFF
14	NA	TRBV19	TRBJ2-2	NA	TGTGCCAGTAGTATCAGGGGGAACACCGGGGAGCTGTTTTTT	CASSIRGNTGELFF
14	NA	TRBV2	TRBJ1-3	NA	TGTGCCAGCAGTGCCCAGGGTTCTGGAAACACCATATATTTT	CASSAQGSGNTIYF
15	NA	TRBV25-1	TRBJ2-1	NA	TGTGCCAGCAGTCCTCTGGGACTTGAGGTCAATGAGCAGTTCTTC	CASSPLGLEVNEQFF
15	TRBD1	TRBV27	TRBJ1-4	NA	TGTGCCAGCAGTGGACAGGGGCTGACTAATGAAAAACTGTTTTTT	CASSGQGLTNEKLFF
11	NA	TRBV2	TRBJ2-2	NA	TGTGCCAGCAGCCTAGTGGGGGAGCTGTTTTTT	CASSLVGELFF
16	TRBD2	TRBV5-1	TRBJ2-1	NA	TGCGCCAGCAGTCCTCTAGCGGAGAGCTCCTACAATGAGCAGTTCTTC	CASSPLAESSYNEQFF
13	NA	TRBV30	TRBJ1-3	NA	TGTGCCTGGAGTCTCGTGGGCGGAAACACCATATATTTT	CAWSLVGGNTIYF
14	NA	TRBV6-1	TRBJ2-7	NA	TGTGCCAGCGCCAGGGGATCCAGCTCCTACGAGCAGTACTTC	CASARGSSSYEQYF
15	TRBD2	TRBV6-1	TRBJ2-7	NA	TGTGCCAGCAGTGTAAGTGTAGCGGGGGGCTACGAGCAGTACTTC	CASSVSVAGGYEQYF
16	TRBD2	TRBV18	TRBJ2-2	NA	TGTGCCAGCTCACCGGGACTAGCGGTTTTCACCGGGGAGCTGTTTTTT	CASSPGLAVFTGELFF
11	TRBD2	TRBV20-1	TRBJ2-7	NA	TGCAGTCCGGGGGGGTCCTACGAGCAGTACTTC	CSPGGSYEQYF
12	NA	TRBV11-2	TRBJ2-7	NA	TGTGCCAGCAGCTTAGACCTCTACGAGCAGTACTTC	CASSLDLYEQYF
16	TRBD2	TRBV7-9	TRBJ2-1	NA	TGTGCCAGCAGCTTACTTCTAGCGGGAGATACTAGGGAGCAGTTCTTC	CASSLLLAGDTREQFF
13	NA	TRBV6-1	TRBJ2-7	NA	TGTGCCAGCAGTACACAGGGTTCGGGCGAGCAGTACTTC	CASSTQGSGEQYF
16	NA	TRBV7-9	TRBJ1-1	once	TGTGCCAGCAGCGACCCCGGGACAACTAGGAACACTGAAGCTTTCTTT	CASSDPGTTRNTEAFF
15	TRBD1	TRBV10-3	TRBJ2-7	NA	TGTGCCATCAGTGTGAATAGGGGCAGGGGGCCCGAGCAGTACTTC	CAISVNRGRGPEQYF
14	TRBD1	TRBV6-6	TRBJ1-2	few	TGTGCCAGCAGTGGGCAGGGGGCCGGCTATGGCTACACCTTC	CASSGQGAGYGYTF
13	NA	TRBV6-1	TRBJ2-7	NA	TGTGCCAGCAGTCTAAGTGCCCCCTACGAGCAGTACTTC	CASSLSAPYEQYF
19	TRBD2	TRBV7-3	TRBJ2-3	NA	TGTGCCAGCAGCTTAAGGCCTTTCAGAAGCGGGGGATCCACAGATACGCAGTATTTT	CASSLRPFRSGGSTDTQYF
14	TRBD2	TRBV5-1	TRBJ2-3	NA	TGCGCCAGCAGCTTGGGTGAAGAGCGGGGTACGCAGTATTTT	CASSLGEERGTQYF
11	NA	TRBV29-1	TRBJ2-7	NA	TGCAGCGCCGGTGGAGCCTACGAGCAGTACTTC	CSAGGAYEQYF
15	NA	TRBV21-1	TRBJ1-6	few	TGTGCCAGCAGCAAGCGGCAGGGCGGCAATTCACCCCTCCACTTT	CASSKRQGGNSPLHF
15	NA	TRBV5-1	TRBJ2-7	NA	TGCGCCAGCAGCCAGGTAGGGGCAGGGCCCTACGAGCAGTACTTC	CASSQVGAGPYEQYF
15	TRBD1	TRBV5-1	TRBJ1-1	NA	TGCGCCAGCAGCACAGGACAGGGGAAGGAGGCTGAAGCTTTCTTT	CASSTGQGKEAEAFF
15	TRBD2	TRBV7-2	TRBJ2-3	NA	TGTGCCAGCAGCTTAGAAGCGGGGACCACAGATACGCAGTATTTT	CASSLEAGTTDTQYF
15	TRBD1	TRBV6-1	TRBJ1-2	NA	TGTGCCAGCAGTGCTCTACGACAGGGGGACTATGGCTACACCTTC	CASSALRQGDYGYTF
13	NA	TRBV4-2	TRBJ2-7	NA	TGTGCCAGCAGCCAACCCCCAGCGGACGAGCAGTACTTC	CASSQPPADEQYF
16	NA	TRBV27	TRBJ2-2	NA	TGTGCCAGCAGTTTAACCGGCGAGGTAAACACCGGGGAGCTGTTTTTT	CASSLTGEVNTGELFF
12	NA	TRBV28	TRBJ1-2	NA	TGTGCCAGCAGCACAGGGTTCGATGGCTACACCTTC	CASSTGFDGYTF
15	TRBD1	TRBV6-6	TRBJ1-1	NA	TGTGCCAGCAGATCTCACCAGGGGGTTAACACTGAAGCTTTCTTT	CASRSHQGVNTEAFF
15	TRBD2	TRBV7-2	TRBJ2-3	NA	TGTGCCAGCACCTCGCCGGCGACTAGCCCAGATACGCAGTATTTT	CASTSPATSPDTQYF
14	NA	TRBV11-2	TRBJ1-1	NA	TGTGCCAGCAGCTTAGCTATTGCTGGAGCTGAAGCTTTCTTT	CASSLAIAGAEAFF